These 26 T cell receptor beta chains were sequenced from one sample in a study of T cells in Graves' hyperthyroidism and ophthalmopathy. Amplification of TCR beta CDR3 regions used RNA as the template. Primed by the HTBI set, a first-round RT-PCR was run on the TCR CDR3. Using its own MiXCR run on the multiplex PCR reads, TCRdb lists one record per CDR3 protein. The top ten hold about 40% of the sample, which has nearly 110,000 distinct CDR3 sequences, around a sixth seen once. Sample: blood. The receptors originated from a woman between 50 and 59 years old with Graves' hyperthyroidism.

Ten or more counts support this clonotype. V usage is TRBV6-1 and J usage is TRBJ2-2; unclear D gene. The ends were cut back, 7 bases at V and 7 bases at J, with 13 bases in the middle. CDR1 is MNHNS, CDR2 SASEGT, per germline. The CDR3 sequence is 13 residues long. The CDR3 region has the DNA TGTGCCAGCATCTATAAGCTTGGCGGGGAGCTGTTTTTT. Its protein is CASIYKLGGELFF.

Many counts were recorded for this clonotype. The CDR3: CSATRTALYTEAFF. The CDR3 nucleotides are TGCAGTGCTACCCGGACAGCCCTTTATACTGAAGCTTTCTTT. V is TRBV20-1 and J is TRBJ1-1, with D perhaps matching TRBD1 (6 bases). The V gene lost 4 bases and the J gene lost 5 bases, with 17 bases spanning the gap. The CDR3 loop spans 14 amino acids. CDR1 and CDR2 from the germline V gene are DFQATT and SNEGSKA (reference sequence).

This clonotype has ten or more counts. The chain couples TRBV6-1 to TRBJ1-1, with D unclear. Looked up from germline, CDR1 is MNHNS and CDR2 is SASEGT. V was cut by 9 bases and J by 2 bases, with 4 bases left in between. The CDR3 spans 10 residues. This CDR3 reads CASGNTEAFF. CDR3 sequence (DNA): TGTGCCAGTGGCAACACTGAAGCTTTCTTT.

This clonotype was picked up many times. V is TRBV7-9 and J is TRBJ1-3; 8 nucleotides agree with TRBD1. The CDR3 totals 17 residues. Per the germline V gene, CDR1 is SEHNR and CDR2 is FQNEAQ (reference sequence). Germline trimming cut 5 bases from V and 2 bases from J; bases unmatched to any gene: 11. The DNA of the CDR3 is TGTGCCAGCAGCCCCGGACAGGGAACTGGTACTGGAAACACCATATATTTT. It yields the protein CASSPGQGTGTGNTIYF.

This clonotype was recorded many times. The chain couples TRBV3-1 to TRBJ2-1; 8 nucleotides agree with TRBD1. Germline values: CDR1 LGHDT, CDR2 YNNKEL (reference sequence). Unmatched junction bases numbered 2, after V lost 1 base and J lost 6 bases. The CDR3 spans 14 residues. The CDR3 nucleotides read TGTGCCAGCAGCCAAGTCACAGGGGGCAATGAGCAGTTCTTC. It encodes CASSQVTGGNEQFF.

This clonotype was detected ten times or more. CDR3 loop: CASGRTTGVTEAFF. In DNA form, the CDR3 reads TGTGCCAGCGGACGGACGACAGGGGTCACTGAAGCTTTCTTT. The V gene is TRBV6-1, the J gene TRBJ1-1; 8 bases fit TRBD1. CDR1 is MNHNS, CDR2 SASEGT, per germline. Losses at the gene ends were 8 bases for V and 4 bases for J; bases not matched to a gene: 9. The CDR3 has 14 residues.

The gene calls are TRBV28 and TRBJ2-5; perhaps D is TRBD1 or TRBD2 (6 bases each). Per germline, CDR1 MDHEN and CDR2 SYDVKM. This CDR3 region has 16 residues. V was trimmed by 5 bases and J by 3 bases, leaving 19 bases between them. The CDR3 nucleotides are TGTGCCAGCAGTGAGGGGGTGCGGGGTCTCGAAGAGACCCAGTACTTC. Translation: CASSEGVRGLEETQYF.

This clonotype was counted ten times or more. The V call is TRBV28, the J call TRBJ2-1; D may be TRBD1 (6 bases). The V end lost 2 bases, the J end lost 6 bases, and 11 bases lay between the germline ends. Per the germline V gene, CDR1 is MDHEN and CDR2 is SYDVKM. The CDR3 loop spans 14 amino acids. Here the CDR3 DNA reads TGTGCCAGCAGTTTAAATGGGGGCCCCAATGAGCAGTTCTTC. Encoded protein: CASSLNGGPNEQFF. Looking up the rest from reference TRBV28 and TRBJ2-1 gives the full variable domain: DVKVTQSSRYLVKRTGEKVFLECVQDMDHENMFWYRQDPGLGLRLIYFSYDVKMKEKGDIPEGYSVSREKKERFSLILESASTNQTSMYLCASSLNGGPNEQFFGPGTRLTVL.

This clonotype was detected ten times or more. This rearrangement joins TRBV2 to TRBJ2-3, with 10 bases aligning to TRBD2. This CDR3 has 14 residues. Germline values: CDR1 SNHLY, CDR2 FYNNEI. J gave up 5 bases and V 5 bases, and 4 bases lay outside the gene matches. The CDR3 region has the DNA TGTGCCAGCAGTAAAAGGACTAGCGGAGATACGCAGTATTTT. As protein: CASSKRTSGDTQYF.

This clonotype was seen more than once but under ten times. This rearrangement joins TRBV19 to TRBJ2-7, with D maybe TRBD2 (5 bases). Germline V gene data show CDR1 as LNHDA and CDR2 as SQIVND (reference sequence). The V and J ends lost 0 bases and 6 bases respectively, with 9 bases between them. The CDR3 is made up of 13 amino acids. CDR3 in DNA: TGTGCCAGTAGTATAGAGTCTGGGAGCGAGCAGTACTTC. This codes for CASSIESGSEQYF.

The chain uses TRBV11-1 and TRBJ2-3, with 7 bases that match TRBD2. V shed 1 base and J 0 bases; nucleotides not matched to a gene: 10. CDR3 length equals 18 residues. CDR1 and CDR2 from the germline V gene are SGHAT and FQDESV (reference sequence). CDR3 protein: CASSLGRGSSGSTDTQYF. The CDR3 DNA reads TGTGCCAGCAGCTTAGGTCGGGGTAGTAGCGGGAGCACAGATACGCAGTATTTT. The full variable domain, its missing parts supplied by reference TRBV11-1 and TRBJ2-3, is EAEVAQSPRYKITEKSQAVAFWCDPISGHATLYWYRQILGQGPELLVQFQDESVVDDSQLPKDRFSAERLKGVDSTLKIQPAELGDSAMYLCASSLGRGSSGSTDTQYFGPGTRLTVL.

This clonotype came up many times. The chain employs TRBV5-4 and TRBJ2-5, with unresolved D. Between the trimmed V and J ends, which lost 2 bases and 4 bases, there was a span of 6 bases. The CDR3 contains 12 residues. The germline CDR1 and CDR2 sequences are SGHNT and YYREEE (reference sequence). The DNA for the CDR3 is TGTGCCAGCAGCTTTGGGCCAGAGACCCAGTACTTC. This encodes CASSFGPETQYF.

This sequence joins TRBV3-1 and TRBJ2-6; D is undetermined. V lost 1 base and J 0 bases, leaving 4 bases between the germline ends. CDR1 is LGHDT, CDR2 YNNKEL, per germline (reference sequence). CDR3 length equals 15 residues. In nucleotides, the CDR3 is TGTGCCAGCAGCCAAGGGAGCTCTGGGGCCAACGTCCTGACTTTC. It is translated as CASSQGSSGANVLTF.

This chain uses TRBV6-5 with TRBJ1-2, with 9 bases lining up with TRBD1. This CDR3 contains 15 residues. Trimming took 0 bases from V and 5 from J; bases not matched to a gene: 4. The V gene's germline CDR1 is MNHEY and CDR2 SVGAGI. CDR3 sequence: CASSYSAGTGYGYTF. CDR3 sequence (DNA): TGTGCCAGCAGTTACTCCGCCGGGACAGGGTATGGCTACACCTTC.

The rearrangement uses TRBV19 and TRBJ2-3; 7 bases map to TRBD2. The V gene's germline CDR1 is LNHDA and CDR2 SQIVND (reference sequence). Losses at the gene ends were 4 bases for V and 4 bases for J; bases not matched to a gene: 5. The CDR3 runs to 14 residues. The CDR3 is CASSNGRGADTQYF. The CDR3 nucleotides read TGTGCCAGTAGTAATGGCCGGGGGGCAGATACGCAGTATTTT. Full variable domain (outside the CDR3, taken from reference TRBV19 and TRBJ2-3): DGGITQSPKYLFRKEGQNVTLSCEQNLNHDAMYWYRQDPGQGLRLIYYSQIVNDFQKGDIAEGYSVSREKKESFPLTVTSAQKNPTAFYLCASSNGRGADTQYFGPGTRLTVL.

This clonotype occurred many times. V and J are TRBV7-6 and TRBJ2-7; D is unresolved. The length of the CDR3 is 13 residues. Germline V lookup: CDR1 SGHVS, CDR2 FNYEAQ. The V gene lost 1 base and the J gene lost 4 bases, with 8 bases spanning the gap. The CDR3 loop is CASSLGPSYEQYV. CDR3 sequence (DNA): TGTGCCAGCAGCTTAGGACCCAGTTACGAGCAGTACGTC.

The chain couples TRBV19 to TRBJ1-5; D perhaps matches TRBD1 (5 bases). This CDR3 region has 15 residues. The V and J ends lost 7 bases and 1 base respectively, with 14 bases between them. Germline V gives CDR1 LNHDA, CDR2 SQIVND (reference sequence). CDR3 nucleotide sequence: TGTGCCAGTAAGATGCAAGGGGCAAGCAATCAGCCCCAGCATTTT. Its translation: CASKMQGASNQPQHF.

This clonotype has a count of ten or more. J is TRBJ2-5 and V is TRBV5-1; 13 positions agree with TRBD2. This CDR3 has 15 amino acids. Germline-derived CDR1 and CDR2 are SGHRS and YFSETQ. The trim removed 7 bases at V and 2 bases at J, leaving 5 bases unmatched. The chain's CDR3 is CASHGTSGIQETQYF. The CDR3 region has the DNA TGCGCCAGCCACGGGACTAGCGGGATACAAGAGACCCAGTACTTC.

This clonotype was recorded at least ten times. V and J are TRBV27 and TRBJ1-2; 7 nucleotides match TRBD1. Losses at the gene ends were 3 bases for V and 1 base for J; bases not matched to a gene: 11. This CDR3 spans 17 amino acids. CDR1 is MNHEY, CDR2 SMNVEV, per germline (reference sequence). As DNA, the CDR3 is TGTGCCAGCAGTTTGAGCAGGGGGACCTCCATTAACTATGGCTACACCTTC. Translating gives CASSLSRGTSINYGYTF.

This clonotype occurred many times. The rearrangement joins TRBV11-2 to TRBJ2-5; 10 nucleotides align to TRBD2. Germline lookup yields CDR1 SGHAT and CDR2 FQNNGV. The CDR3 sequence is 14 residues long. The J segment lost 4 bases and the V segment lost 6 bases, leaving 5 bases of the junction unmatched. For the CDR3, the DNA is TGTGCCAGCAGGCTAGCGGGAGTTTCAGAGACCCAGTACTTC. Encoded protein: CASRLAGVSETQYF.

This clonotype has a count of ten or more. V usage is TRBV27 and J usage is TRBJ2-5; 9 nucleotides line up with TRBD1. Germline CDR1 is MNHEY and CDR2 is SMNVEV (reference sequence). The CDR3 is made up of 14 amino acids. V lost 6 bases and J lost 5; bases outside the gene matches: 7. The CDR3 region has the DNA TGTGCCAGCAGATTACAGGGGGCAGGGGAGACCCAGTACTTC. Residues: CASRLQGAGETQYF.

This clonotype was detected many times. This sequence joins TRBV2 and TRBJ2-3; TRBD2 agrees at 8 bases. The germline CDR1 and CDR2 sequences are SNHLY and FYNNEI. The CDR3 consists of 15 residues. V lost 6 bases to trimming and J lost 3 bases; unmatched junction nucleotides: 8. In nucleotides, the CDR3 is TGTGCCAGCAGGACCGCGGGGGGCAAGACAGATACGCAGTATTTT. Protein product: CASRTAGGKTDTQYF.

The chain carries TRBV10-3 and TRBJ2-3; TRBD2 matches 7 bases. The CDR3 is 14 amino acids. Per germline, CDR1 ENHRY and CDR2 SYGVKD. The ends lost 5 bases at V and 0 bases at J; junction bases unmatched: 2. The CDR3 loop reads CAISISGSTDTQYF. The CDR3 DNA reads TGTGCCATCAGTATTAGCGGGAGCACAGATACGCAGTATTTT.

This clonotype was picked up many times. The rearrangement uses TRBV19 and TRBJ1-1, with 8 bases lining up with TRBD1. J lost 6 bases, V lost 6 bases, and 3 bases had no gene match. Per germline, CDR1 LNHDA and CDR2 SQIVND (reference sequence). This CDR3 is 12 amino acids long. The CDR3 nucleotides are TGTGCCAGTAGAAAACAGGGGGCTGAAGCTTTCTTT. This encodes CASRKQGAEAFF.

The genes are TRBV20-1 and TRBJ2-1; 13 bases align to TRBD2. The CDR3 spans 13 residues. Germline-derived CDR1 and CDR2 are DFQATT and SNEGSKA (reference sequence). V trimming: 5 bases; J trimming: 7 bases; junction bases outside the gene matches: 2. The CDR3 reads CSALGLAGNEQFF. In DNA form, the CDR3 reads TGCAGTGCTCTGGGACTAGCGGGAAATGAGCAGTTCTTC.

CDR3 sequence: CSATPPSGRANEQFF. The CDR3 DNA sequence: TGCAGTGCCACACCTCCTAGCGGGAGGGCCAATGAGCAGTTCTTC. V gene TRBV20-1 combines with J gene TRBJ2-1; TRBD2 matches at 12 bases. Germline V gives CDR1 DFQATT, CDR2 SNEGSKA (reference sequence). The CDR3 spans 15 residues. The V and J ends lost 6 bases and 6 bases, in that order; junction bases with no gene match: 9.